Following are 21 T cell receptor beta chains from one sample sequenced in a study of T cell repertoires in cytomegalovirus infection. TCRdb itself ran the reads through MiXCR, one entry per CDR3 protein. Of under 800,000 distinct CDR3 sequences in the sample, approximately 24% were seen once. What was sequenced was CD8+ T cells from PBMCs. The receptor source for this set is a human donor in good health (CMV status not recorded). Some clones in this sample may be carry-over from other donors' samples.

To note about this clonotype: At one boundary the junction diverges from the germline segment, which might be a read error. V and J are TRBV20-1 and TRBJ2-4; 13 bases match TRBD2. Germline V gene data show CDR1 as DFQATT and CDR2 as SNEGSKA (reference sequence). The CDR3 runs 23 residues. For the CDR3, the DNA is TGCAGTGCTACGGAGACTACTAGCGGGGGGGCAGTGAAAGGGTTAAGGGGGAAAATCATTCAGTACTTC. As protein: CSATETTSGGAVKGLRGKIIQYF.

The DNA of the CDR3 is TGTGCCAGCAGCTTGGAGACAGAGCTTATCCACGAGCAGTACTTC. It translates to CASSLETELIHEQYF. The chain links TRBV7-4 to TRBJ2-7; D possibly corresponds to TRBD1 (5 bases). Deletions cut 3 bases from V and 5 bases from J, with 17 bases between. Germline values: CDR1 SGHVT, CDR2 SQSDAQ. CDR3 length: 15 amino acids.

This clonotype appeared a few times. The rearrangement joins TRBV7-9 to TRBJ2-5; no definite D call. The CDR3 loop spans 12 amino acids. The V end lost 5 bases, the J end lost 8 bases, and 12 bases lay between the germline ends. Germline CDR1 SEHNR, CDR2 FQNEAQ (reference sequence). DNA for the CDR3: TGTGCCAGCAGCCCTTCCGGCGGTACCCAGTACTTC. This translates into CASSPSGGTQYF.

This clonotype showed up just once. The chain is built from TRBV3-1 and TRBJ2-7; TRBD1 matches at 8 bases. This CDR3 comprises 16 residues. J was trimmed by 1 base and V by 0 bases; bases with no gene match: 5. CDR1 and CDR2 from the germline V gene are LGHDT and YNNKEL (reference sequence). The DNA for the CDR3 is TGTGCCAGCAGCCAAGATACCCGACAGGGGTCCTACGAGCAGTACTTC. It yields the protein CASSQDTRQGSYEQYF.

The chain links TRBV19 to TRBJ2-7; 10 bases are a match to TRBD1. V trimming: 6 bases; J trimming: 5 bases; junction bases outside the gene matches: 16. This CDR3 region has 17 residues. Germline CDR1 and CDR2: LNHDA and SQIVND (reference sequence). As DNA, the CDR3 is TGTGCCAGTAGAAACAATCGACCCGGGACAGGGGTCGACGAGCAGTACGTC. This sequence encodes CASRNNRPGTGVDEQYV.

The sample holds a few counts of this clonotype. The chain combines TRBV27 with TRBJ1-2; the D is unclear. CDR3 length: 13 residues. CDR1 is MNHEY, CDR2 SMNVEV, per germline (reference sequence). The V end lost 5 bases, the J end lost 6 bases, and 13 bases lay between the germline ends. CDR3 DNA sequence: TGTGCCAGCAGTCCCGGACGGGCCAATGGCTACACCTTC. It yields the protein CASSPGRANGYTF.

The CDR3 loop reads CSAPPGFYGYTF. CDR3 coding DNA: TGCAGTGCCCCCCCGGGGTTCTATGGCTACACCTTC. The J gene is TRBJ1-2, the V gene TRBV20-1, with D hard to call. Germline CDR1 is DFQATT and CDR2 is SNEGSKA (reference sequence). The V end lost 6 bases, the J end lost 4 bases, and 12 bases lay between the germline ends. CDR3 length: 12 amino acids.

In this sample, this clonotype turned up many times. The V and J genes are TRBV14 and TRBJ1-6; unclear D gene. This CDR3 has 13 residues. The germline V and J ends were trimmed by 0 bases and 10 bases, with 7 bases remaining between them. Germline assignment: CDR1 SGHDN and CDR2 FVKESK. Here the CDR3 DNA reads TGTGCCAGCAGCCAAGATTTTGGCTCACCCCTCCACTTT. Translation gives CASSQDFGSPLHF.

The rearrangement links TRBV10-3 to TRBJ1-3; 7 bases match TRBD1. The CDR3 covers 14 residues. Looked up from germline, CDR1 is ENHRY and CDR2 is SYGVKD. V trimming: 8 bases; J trimming: 4 bases; junction bases outside the gene matches: 8. The CDR3 sequence is CAIRTGQLGNTIYF. For the CDR3, the DNA is TGTGCCATCCGCACGGGACAGCTCGGAAACACCATATATTTT.

There are many counts of this clonotype. This chain connects TRBV11-2 to TRBJ2-1, with 9 nucleotides matching TRBD2. This CDR3 comprises 17 residues. V trimming: 0 bases; J trimming: 2 bases; junction bases outside the gene matches: 5. The germline gives CDR1 SGHAT, CDR2 FQNNGV. The CDR3 spells CASSLDPAGGPYNEQFF. The CDR3 region has the DNA TGTGCCAGCAGCTTAGATCCAGCGGGGGGACCCTACAATGAGCAGTTCTTC.

This clonotype came up a few times. The chain carries TRBV9 and TRBJ2-1; unclear D gene. The CDR3 runs to 13 residues. Germline V gene lookup returns CDR1 SGDLS and CDR2 YYNGEE. The V end was cut by 0 bases, the J end by 4 bases, with 5 bases between. In DNA form, the CDR3 reads TGTGCCAGCAGCGTAGTGGCGTACAATGAGCAGTTCTTC. Translating it yields CASSVVAYNEQFF.

In this sample, this clonotype turned up many times. This chain joins TRBV7-8 and TRBJ2-3; 7 positions match TRBD2. CDR3 size: 14 residues. Trimming cost V 7 bases and J 6 bases; bases outside gene matches: 10. CDR1 and CDR2 (germline): SGHVS, FQNEAQ. In nucleotides, the CDR3 is TGTGCCAGCACCCCATGGGGGGGAGTGGATACGCAGTATTTT. This codes for CASTPWGGVDTQYF. The full variable domain, with the rest looked up from reference TRBV7-8 and TRBJ2-3, is GAGVSQSPRYKVAKRGQDVALRCDPISGHVSLFWYQQALGQGPEFLTYFQNEAQLDKSGLPSDRFFAERPEGSVSTLKIQRTQQEDSAVYLCASTPWGGVDTQYFGPGTRLTVL.

Many counts were recorded for this clonotype. This chain links TRBV7-8 with TRBJ2-2; 7 bases line up with TRBD1. The CDR3 runs 17 residues. The V gene's germline CDR1 is SGHVS and CDR2 FQNEAQ. V shed 5 bases, J shed 1 base, and the junction held 10 bases outside the gene matches. For the CDR3, the DNA is TGTGCCAGCAGCCCTGGAACCGGGACAGAGAACACCGGGGAGCTGTTTTTT. The encoded protein is CASSPGTGTENTGELFF.

This chain connects TRBV19 to TRBJ2-1; the D call may be TRBD1 or TRBD2 (5 bases each). Germline CDR1 LNHDA, CDR2 SQIVND (reference sequence). There are 12 residues in the CDR3. The germline V and J ends were trimmed by 8 bases and 10 bases, with 15 bases remaining between them. DNA of the CDR3: TGTGCCAGTCCGGGACGGACATTAGAGCAGTTCTTC. Translating gives CASPGRTLEQFF.

This clonotype showed up just a few times. The chain recombines TRBV14 with TRBJ2-1; D might be TRBD1 (6 bases). Trimming pared 2 bases from V and 5 bases from J, leaving 7 bases between. Germline V lookup: CDR1 SGHDN, CDR2 FVKESK. There are 13 residues in the CDR3. CDR3 DNA sequence: TGTGCCAGCAGCCAATGGGACAACAATGAGCAGTTCTTC. Its translation: CASSQWDNNEQFF.

This chain links TRBV6-6 with TRBJ2-3; D might be TRBD1 (6 bases). V dropped 2 bases and J dropped 4 bases, with 10 bases sitting between them. This CDR3 spans 14 amino acids. CDR1 is MNHNY, CDR2 SVGAGI, per germline (reference sequence). The CDR3: CASSYQGISDTQYF. CDR3 sequence (DNA): TGTGCCAGCAGTTACCAGGGGATCTCAGATACGCAGTATTTT.

The sample holds a few counts of this clonotype. V usage is TRBV28 and J usage is TRBJ2-7; D remains ambiguous. The CDR3 sequence is 16 residues long. Between the trimmed V and J ends, which lost 2 bases and 0 bases, there was a span of 14 bases. The germline V gene has CDR1 MDHEN and CDR2 SYDVKM. The CDR3: CASSLVHSLSSYEQYF. CDR3 DNA sequence: TGTGCCAGCAGTTTAGTACACAGCCTCAGCTCCTACGAGCAGTACTTC. Filled out from reference TRBV28 and TRBJ2-7, the complete variable domain reads DVKVTQSSRYLVKRTGEKVFLECVQDMDHENMFWYRQDPGLGLRLIYFSYDVKMKEKGDIPEGYSVSREKKERFSLILESASTNQTSMYLCASSLVHSLSSYEQYFGPGTRLTVT.

This clonotype was recorded a few times. The chain employs TRBV27 and TRBJ2-7, with TRBD2 matching 9 bases. The CDR3 is made up of 15 amino acids. V shed 3 bases, J shed 2 bases, and the junction held 5 bases outside the gene matches. The germline gives CDR1 MNHEY, CDR2 SMNVEV (reference sequence). The CDR3 reads CASSFISGGTYEQYF. CDR3 bases: TGTGCCAGCAGTTTTATTAGCGGGGGCACCTACGAGCAGTACTTC.

This rearrangement joins TRBV4-2 to TRBJ1-5; D may be TRBD1 (5 bases). Germline V lookup: CDR1 LGHNA, CDR2 YNFKEQ. The CDR3 sequence is 16 residues long. Trimming left V 1 base short and J 2 bases short, with 12 bases between. DNA for the CDR3: TGTGCCAGCAGCCAAGTCTCAGGGAAGGGCAATCAGCCCCAGCATTTT. This sequence encodes CASSQVSGKGNQPQHF.

Ten or more counts support this clonotype. CDR3 protein: CASSSPGRSKTQYF. In nucleotides, the CDR3 is TGTGCCAGCAGTTCGCCAGGGCGTTCGAAGACCCAGTACTTC. The chain uses TRBV28 and TRBJ2-5, with D possibly being TRBD1 (5 bases). Germline V gives CDR1 MDHEN, CDR2 SYDVKM. The CDR3 spans 14 residues. Trimming pared 4 bases from V and 6 bases from J, leaving 15 bases between.

This clonotype was recorded at least ten times. The chain carries TRBV7-6 and TRBJ2-1, with 15 bases aligning to TRBD2. This CDR3 has 15 residues. Germline CDR1 SGHVS, CDR2 FNYEAQ. Losses at the gene ends were 3 bases for V and 9 bases for J; bases not matched to a gene: 3. The CDR3, as DNA: TGTGCCAGCAGCTTCGGGACTAGCGGGGGGAGTGAGCAGTTCTTC. Translating gives CASSFGTSGGSEQFF.